This entry is about one TCR beta chain. Its cognate antigen has yet to be identified. A read error may explain this, as a much larger clone is one base away. Hyperthyroidism patients were newly diagnosed, with disease duration under 2 months, and aged 18 to 65 years. Patients with other autoimmune diseases, uncontrolled infections, pregnancy or lactation were excluded. Diagnosis was based on clinical symptoms, serum thyroxine, TRAb, thyroid ultrasound and orbital computed tomography. Total RNA was extracted using Trizol reagent, and RNA quality was checked on an Agilent 2100 Bioanalyzer. Sequences SGHVS (CDR1) and FNYEAQ (CDR2) are obtained from the germline V gene. From its cysteine to its phenylalanine, the CDR3 spans 14 amino acids. Only the CDR3 DNA stays, 42 bases, in frame from base 1. The source of the sample is a study of Graves' ophthalmopathy and Graves' hyperthyroidism listed by TCRdb under 2018. Regarding the research as a whole: Stable hyperthyroidism was defined as no progression to ophthalmopathy within 18 months of follow-up. To tell Graves' ophthalmopathy apart from Graves' hyperthyroidism, and to predict which patients would progress to ophthalmopathy, the study relied on TCR beta repertoire signatures. In total, approximately 130 blood samples were TCR-sequenced: some 40 ophthalmopathy, roughly 80 hyperthyroidism and roughly 17 hyperthyroidism-to-ophthalmopathy patients. To explore V-J signatures that distinguish ophthalmopathy from hyperthyroidism, a discovery set of about a hundred patients was enrolled, made up of 43 with ophthalmopathy and fewer than 60 with stable hyperthyroidism. The independent validation cohort included under 20 hyperthyroidism patients plus 17 patients who later progressed from hyperthyroidism to ophthalmopathy. T-cell repertoires of thyroid tissue and blood were compared in more than five hyperthyroidism patients. Following sample collection, hyperthyroidism patients were given methimazole at a starting dose of 30 mg daily, and ophthalmopathy patients were given high-dose intravenous methylprednisolone.

Paper-wide results and their limitations: In validation, the model predicted ophthalmopathy progression with about 64% sensitivity and less than 80% specificity; eleven to twelve predicted patients were CT-confirmed with GO in a median of roughly 6.8 months. Sample size was not predetermined statistically, and investigators were not blinded to group allocation. In cross-validation, the 13-signature model distinguished ophthalmopathy from stable hyperthyroidism with around 86% sensitivity and over 81% specificity, while in the test set the corresponding values were around 79% and 71%. Most expanded thyroid clonotypes with frequency above 0.001 were also detected in blood, suggesting blood repertoires may reflect the thyroid immune response.

TCR beta CDR3 regions were amplified from RNA transcripts for repertoire sequencing. HTBI primers and the Qiagen OneStep RT-PCR kit were used in a first-round RT-PCR, which was followed by a second-round multiplex PCR, size selection and purification. Libraries were sequenced on an Illumina HiSeq2000 using paired-end 100 bp reads. The published analysis was carried out like this. SOAPnuke was used for read processing, and reads with adapters, uncalled bases, a mean Phred below 15, or no exact constant-primer or identifier match were discarded. COPE v1.2.5 was used to merge the high-quality paired reads. Clonotypes were defined as unique nucleotide sequences and were aligned to IMGT TRB V, D and J references using MiTCR v1.1. Only V-J combinations with frequency above 0.0001 were analysed, covering approximately 99% of repertoires. For each V-J combination, a TCR clonal expansion and chaos score was defined as the ratio of F50 clonal expansion to chaos observed in the TCRdist matrix. Welch's t-statistics and random forest were used to reduce features to some 13 V-J combinations, which were fed into a naive Bayes classifier. The similarity between thyroid and blood repertoires was quantified using the Morisita-Horn index. Using fastp trimming at Q25 and MiXCR clonotype assembly, TCRdb reanalyzed the public sequencing data and kept in-frame beta chains. Entries that share a CDR3 protein sequence are merged under the most common genes and DNA. TCRdb, rather than the study authors, made the V and J calls. In all, the sample holds 1 million to 1.3 million distinct CDR3 sequences, and less than 45% of those were seen once. The ten largest clonotypes hold approximately 12% of the sample.

Sequencing used peripheral blood or thyroid tissue (not recorded which). The rearrangement combines TRBV7-6 with TRBJ2-7; 11 bases in the middle match TRBD2. The TCR originated in an adult man with Graves' hyperthyroidism. The DNA is TGTGCCAGCAGCAGCCTAGCGGGAGGCGGTGAGCAGTGCTTC. This is translated as CASSSLAGGGEQCF.